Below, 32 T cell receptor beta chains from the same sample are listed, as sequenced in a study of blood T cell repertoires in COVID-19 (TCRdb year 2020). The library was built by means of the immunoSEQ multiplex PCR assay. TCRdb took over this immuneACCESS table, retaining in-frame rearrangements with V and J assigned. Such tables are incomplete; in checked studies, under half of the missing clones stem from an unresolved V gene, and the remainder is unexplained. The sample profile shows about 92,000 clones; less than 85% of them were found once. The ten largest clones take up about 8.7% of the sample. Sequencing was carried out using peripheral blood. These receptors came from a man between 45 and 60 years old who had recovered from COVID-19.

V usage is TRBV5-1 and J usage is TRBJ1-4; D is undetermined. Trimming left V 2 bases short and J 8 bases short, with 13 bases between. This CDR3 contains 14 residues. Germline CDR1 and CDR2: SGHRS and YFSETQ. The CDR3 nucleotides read TGCGCCAGCAGCTTAGGAGGGCCTGGGGAAAAACTGTTTTTT. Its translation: CASSLGGPGEKLFF.

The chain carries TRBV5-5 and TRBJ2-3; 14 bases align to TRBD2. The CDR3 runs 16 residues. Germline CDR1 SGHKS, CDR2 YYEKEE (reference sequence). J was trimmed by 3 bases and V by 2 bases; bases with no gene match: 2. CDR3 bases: TGTGCCAGCAGCTTTAGGACTAGCGGGAGGACAGATACGCAGTATTTT. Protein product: CASSFRTSGRTDTQYF.

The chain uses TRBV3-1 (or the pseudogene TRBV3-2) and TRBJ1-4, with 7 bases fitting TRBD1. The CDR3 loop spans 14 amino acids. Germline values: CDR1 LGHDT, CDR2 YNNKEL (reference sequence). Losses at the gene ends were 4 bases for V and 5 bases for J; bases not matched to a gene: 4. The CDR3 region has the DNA TGTGCCAGCAGCCGCGGGACAGTCAATGAAAAACTGTTTTTT. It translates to CASSRGTVNEKLFF.

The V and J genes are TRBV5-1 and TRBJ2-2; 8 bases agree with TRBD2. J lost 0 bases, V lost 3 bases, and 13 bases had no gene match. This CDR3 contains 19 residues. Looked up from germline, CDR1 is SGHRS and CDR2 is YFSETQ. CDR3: CASSWPHTSGDANTGELFF. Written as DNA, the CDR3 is TGCGCCAGCAGCTGGCCCCATACTAGCGGTGACGCGAACACCGGGGAGCTGTTTTTT.

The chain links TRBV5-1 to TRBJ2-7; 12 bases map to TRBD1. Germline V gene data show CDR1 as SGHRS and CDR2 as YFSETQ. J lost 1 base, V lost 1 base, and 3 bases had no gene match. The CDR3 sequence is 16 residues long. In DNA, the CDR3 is TGCGCCAGCAGCTTGACGGGACAGGGGGCTTCCTACGAGCAGTACTTC. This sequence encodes CASSLTGQGASYEQYF.

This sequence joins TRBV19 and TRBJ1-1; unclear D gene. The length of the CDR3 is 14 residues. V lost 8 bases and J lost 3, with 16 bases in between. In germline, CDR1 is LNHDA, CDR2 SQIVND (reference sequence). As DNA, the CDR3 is TGTGCCAGTCTCCCCGAGGGTACGCACACTGAAGCTTTCTTT. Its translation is CASLPEGTHTEAFF.

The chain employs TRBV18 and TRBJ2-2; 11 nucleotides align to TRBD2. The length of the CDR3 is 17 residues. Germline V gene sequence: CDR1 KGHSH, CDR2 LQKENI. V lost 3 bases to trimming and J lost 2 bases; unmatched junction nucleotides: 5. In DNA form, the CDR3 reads TGTGCCAGCTCACCGTCTACTAGCGGGAGTAACACCGGGGAGCTGTTTTTT. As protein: CASSPSTSGSNTGELFF.

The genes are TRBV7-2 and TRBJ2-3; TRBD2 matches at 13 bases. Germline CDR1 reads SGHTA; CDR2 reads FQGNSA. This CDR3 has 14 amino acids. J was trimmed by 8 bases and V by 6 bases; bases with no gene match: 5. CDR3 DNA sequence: TGTGCCAGCAGTTGGACTAGCGGGAGTGGTACGCAGTATTTT. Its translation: CASSWTSGSGTQYF.

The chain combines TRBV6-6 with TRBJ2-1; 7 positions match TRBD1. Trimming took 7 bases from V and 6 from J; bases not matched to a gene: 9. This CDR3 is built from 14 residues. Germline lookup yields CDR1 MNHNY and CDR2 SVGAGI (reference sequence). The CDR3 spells CASTLRDRANEQFF. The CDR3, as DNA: TGTGCCAGCACCTTACGTGACAGGGCCAATGAGCAGTTCTTC.

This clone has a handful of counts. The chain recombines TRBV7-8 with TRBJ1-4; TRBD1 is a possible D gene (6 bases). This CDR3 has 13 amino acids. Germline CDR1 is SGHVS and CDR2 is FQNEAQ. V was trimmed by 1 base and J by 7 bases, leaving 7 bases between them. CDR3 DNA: TGTGCCAGCAGCTTAGACAGGGTTGAAAAACTGTTTTTT. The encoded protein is CASSLDRVEKLFF.

CDR3 protein: CATSTGQRGDEQFF. As DNA, the CDR3 is TGTGCCACCAGCACCGGACAGCGAGGAGATGAGCAGTTCTTC. This chain uses TRBV15 with TRBJ2-1, with a possible D match to TRBD1 (6 bases). This CDR3 has 14 residues. V was trimmed by 4 bases and J by 8 bases, leaving 15 bases between them. Germline CDR1 is LNHNV and CDR2 is YYDKDF (reference sequence).

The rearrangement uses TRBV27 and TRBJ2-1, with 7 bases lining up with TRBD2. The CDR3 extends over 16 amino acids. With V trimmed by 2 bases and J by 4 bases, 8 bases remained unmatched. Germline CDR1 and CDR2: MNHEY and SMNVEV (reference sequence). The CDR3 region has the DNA TGTGCCAGCAGTTTAACTCTAGCGGTATGGTACAATGAGCAGTTCTTC. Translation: CASSLTLAVWYNEQFF.

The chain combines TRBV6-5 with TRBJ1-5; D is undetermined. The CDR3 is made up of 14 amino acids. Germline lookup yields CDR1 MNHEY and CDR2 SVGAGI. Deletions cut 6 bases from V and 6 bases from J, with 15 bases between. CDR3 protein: CASSRRVAGQPQHF. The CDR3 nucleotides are TGTGCCAGCAGCCGGAGGGTCGCGGGTCAGCCCCAGCATTTT.

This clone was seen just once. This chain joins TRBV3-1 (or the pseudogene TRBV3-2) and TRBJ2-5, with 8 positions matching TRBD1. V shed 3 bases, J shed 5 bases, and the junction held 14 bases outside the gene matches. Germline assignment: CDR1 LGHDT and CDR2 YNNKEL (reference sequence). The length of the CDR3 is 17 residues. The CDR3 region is CASSHPLGDRGLETQYF. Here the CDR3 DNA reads TGTGCCAGCAGCCACCCTTTAGGAGACAGGGGTCTCGAGACCCAGTACTTC.

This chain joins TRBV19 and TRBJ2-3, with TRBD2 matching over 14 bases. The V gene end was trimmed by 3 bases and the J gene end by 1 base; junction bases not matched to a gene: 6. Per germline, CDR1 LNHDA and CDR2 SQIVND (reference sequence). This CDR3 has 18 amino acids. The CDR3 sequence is CASSIRGTSGSGTDTQYF. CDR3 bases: TGTGCCAGTAGTATTCGGGGGACTAGCGGGAGTGGCACAGATACGCAGTATTTT.

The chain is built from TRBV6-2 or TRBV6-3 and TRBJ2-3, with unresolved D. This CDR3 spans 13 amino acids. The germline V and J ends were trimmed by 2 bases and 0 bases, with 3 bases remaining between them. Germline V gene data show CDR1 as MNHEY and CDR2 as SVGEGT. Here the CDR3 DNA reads TGTGCCAGCAGTTACGTAAGCACAGATACGCAGTATTTT. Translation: CASSYVSTDTQYF.

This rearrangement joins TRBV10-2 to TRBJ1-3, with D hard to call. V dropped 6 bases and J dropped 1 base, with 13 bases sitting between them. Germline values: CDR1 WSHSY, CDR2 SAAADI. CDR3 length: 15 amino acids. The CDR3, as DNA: TGCGCCAGCAGGAGAACAGAATCGTCTGGAAACACCATATATTTT. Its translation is CASRRTESSGNTIYF.

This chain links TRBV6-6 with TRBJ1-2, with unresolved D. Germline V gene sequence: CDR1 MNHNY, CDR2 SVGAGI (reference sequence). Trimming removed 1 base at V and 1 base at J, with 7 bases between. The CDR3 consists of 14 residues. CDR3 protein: CASSYFLGNYGYTF. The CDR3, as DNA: TGTGCCAGCAGTTACTTCCTCGGTAACTATGGCTACACCTTC.

CDR3 region: CASSKGTGPDTQYF. The CDR3 region has the DNA TGTGCCAGCAGTAAAGGGACAGGCCCAGATACGCAGTATTTT. This sequence joins TRBV28 and TRBJ2-3; 8 nucleotides align to TRBD1. The CDR3 contains 14 residues. V was pared by 5 bases and J by 4 bases, with 5 bases of the junction left unmatched. Germline CDR1 and CDR2: MDHEN and SYDVKM. Filled out from reference TRBV28 and TRBJ2-3, the complete variable domain reads DVKVTQSSRYLVKRTGEKVFLECVQDMDHENMFWYRQDPGLGLRLIYFSYDVKMKEKGDIPEGYSVSREKKERFSLILESASTNQTSMYLCASSKGTGPDTQYFGPGTRLTVL.

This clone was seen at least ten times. Here the CDR3 DNA reads TGTGCCAGCAGCTTAGCAGTGGCCAGGGGTGGAAACACCATATATTTT. Amino acids: CASSLAVARGGNTIYF. The genes are TRBV7-9 and TRBJ1-3; tentatively, D is TRBD1 (6 bases). The CDR3 spans 16 residues. The germline gives CDR1 SEHNR, CDR2 FQNEAQ (reference sequence). With 0 bases removed from V and 3 bases from J, the gap between germline ends came to 12 bases.

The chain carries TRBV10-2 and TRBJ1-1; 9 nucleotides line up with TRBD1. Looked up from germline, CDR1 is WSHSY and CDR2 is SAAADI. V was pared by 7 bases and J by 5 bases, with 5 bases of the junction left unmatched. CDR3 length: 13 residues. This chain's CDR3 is CASMVDRGTEAFF. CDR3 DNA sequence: TGCGCCAGCATGGTCGACAGGGGGACTGAAGCTTTCTTT.

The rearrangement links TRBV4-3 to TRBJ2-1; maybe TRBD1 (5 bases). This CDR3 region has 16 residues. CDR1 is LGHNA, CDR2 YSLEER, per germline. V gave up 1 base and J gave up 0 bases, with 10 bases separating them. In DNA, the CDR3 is TGCGCCAGCAGCCAAGGTCACAGGAGCTCCTACAATGAGCAGTTCTTC. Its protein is CASSQGHRSSYNEQFF.

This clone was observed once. In nucleotides, the CDR3 is TGTGCCAGCAGCCGGGACAGGGACACTGAAGCTTTCTTT. This translates into CASSRDRDTEAFF. The chain uses TRBV11-2 and TRBJ1-1; 9 bases are shared with TRBD1. Germline-derived CDR1 and CDR2 are SGHAT and FQNNGV. CDR3 size: 13 residues. Trimming cost V 5 bases and J 3 bases; bases outside gene matches: 1.

CDR3 protein: CASSPRLAGDNEQFF. The CDR3, as DNA: TGTGCCAGCTCACCACGGCTAGCGGGAGACAATGAGCAGTTCTTC. J is TRBJ2-1 and V is TRBV18; 10 nucleotides align to TRBD2. Trimming removed 1 base from V and 5 bases from J; junction bases left unmatched: 2. CDR1 KGHSH and CDR2 LQKENI come from the germline V gene. The CDR3 covers 15 residues.

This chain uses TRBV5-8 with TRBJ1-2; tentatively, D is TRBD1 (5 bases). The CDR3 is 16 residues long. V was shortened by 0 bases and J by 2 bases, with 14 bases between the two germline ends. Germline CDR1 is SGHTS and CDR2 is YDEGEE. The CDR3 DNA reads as TGTGCCAGCAGCTTGGTTTCGCAGGGCGAAAACTATGGCTACACCTTC. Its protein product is CASSLVSQGENYGYTF.

The CDR3 region has the DNA TGTGCCAGCAGCCCACAGGGGCCCCTAGGTGGCTACACCTTC. It yields the protein CASSPQGPLGGYTF. The rearrangement joins TRBV11-2 to TRBJ1-2, with 7 bases lining up with TRBD1. The germline CDR1 and CDR2 sequences are SGHAT and FQNNGV. This CDR3 has 14 amino acids. With 5 bases clipped from V and 7 bases from J, the junction kept 10 bases outside the gene matches. Looking up the rest from reference TRBV11-2 and TRBJ1-2 gives the full variable domain: EAGVAQSPRYKIIEKRQSVAFWCNPISGHATLYWYQQILGQGPKLLIQFQNNGVVDDSQLPKDRFSAERLKGVDSTLKIQPAKLEDSAVYLCASSPQGPLGGYTFGSGTRLTVV.

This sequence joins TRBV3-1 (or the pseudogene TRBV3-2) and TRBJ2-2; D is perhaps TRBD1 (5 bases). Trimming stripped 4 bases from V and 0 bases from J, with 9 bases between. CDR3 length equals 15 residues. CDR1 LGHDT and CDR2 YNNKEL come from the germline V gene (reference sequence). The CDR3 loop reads CASSPRVSNTGELFF. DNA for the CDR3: TGTGCCAGCAGCCCCAGGGTTTCGAACACCGGGGAGCTGTTTTTT.

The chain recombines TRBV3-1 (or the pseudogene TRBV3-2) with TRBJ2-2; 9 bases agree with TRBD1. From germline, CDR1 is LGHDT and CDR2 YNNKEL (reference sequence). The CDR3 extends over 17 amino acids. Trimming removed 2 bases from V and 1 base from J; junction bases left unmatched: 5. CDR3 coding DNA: TGTGCCAGCAGCCAATATGCGGGACAGGGGAACACCGGGGAGCTGTTTTTT. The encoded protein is CASSQYAGQGNTGELFF.

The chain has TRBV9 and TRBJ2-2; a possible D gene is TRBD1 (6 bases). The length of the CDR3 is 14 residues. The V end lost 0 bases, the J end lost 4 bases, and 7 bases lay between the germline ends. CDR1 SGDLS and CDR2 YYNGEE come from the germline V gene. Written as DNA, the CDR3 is TGTGCCAGCAGCGTAGGAGGGGGCACCGGGGAGCTGTTTTTT. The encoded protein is CASSVGGGTGELFF.

The CDR3 DNA reads TGTGCCTGGAGTGACCGGGACAGCATGGGTGGGCCCCTCCACTTT. Amino acids: CAWSDRDSMGGPLHF. The J gene is TRBJ1-6, the V gene TRBV30, with 7 bases lining up with TRBD1. The length of the CDR3 is 15 residues. Trimming at V came to 1 base and at J to 13 bases, leaving 13 bases not matched to a gene. From germline, CDR1 is GTSNPN and CDR2 SVGIG (reference sequence).

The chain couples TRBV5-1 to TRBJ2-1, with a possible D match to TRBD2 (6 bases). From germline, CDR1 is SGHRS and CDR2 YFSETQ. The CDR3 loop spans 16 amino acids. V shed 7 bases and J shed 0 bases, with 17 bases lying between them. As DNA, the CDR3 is TGCGCCAGCGGTAAGGAGGGGCGGAACTCCTACAATGAGCAGTTCTTC. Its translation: CASGKEGRNSYNEQFF.

The CDR3 DNA follows: TGTGCCAGCAGTTTTTCCTCCGGGGGGAGGAGCACAGATACGCAGTATTTT. This encodes CASSFSSGGRSTDTQYF. V and J are TRBV28 and TRBJ2-3, with 7 bases aligning to TRBD2. Germline V gives CDR1 MDHEN, CDR2 SYDVKM. After removal of 3 bases from V and 0 bases from J, the junction contained 9 bases not matched to a gene. The CDR3 runs to 17 residues.